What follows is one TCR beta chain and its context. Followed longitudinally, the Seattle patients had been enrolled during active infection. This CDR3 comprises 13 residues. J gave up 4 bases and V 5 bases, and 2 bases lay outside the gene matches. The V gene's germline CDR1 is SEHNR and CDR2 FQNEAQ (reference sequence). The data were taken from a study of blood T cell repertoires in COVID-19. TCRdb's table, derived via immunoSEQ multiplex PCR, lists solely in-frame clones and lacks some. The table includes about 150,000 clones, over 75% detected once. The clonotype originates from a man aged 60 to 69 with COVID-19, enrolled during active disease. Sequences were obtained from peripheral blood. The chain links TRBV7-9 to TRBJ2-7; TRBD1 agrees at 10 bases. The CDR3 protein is CASSRQGAYEQYF. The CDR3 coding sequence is TGTGCCAGCAGCCGACAGGGGGCGTACGAGCAGTACTTC.